These 14 T cell receptor beta chains originate from one sample sequenced in a study of T cell repertoires in cytomegalovirus infection. MiXCR, applied by TCRdb to the reads, yields one record per CDR3 protein. Of hundreds of thousands of distinct CDR3 sequences listed, about 24% were seen once; the top ten hold 8%. Material: CD8+ T cells from PBMCs. The source is a human donor in good health (CMV status not recorded). Some clones in this sample may be carry-over from other donors' samples.

In its sample, this clonotype was seen a few times. This chain links TRBV29-1 with TRBJ2-1, with TRBD2 matching over 7 bases. The CDR3 length is 14 residues. Per germline, CDR1 SQVTM and CDR2 ANQGSEA. After removal of 4 bases from V and 3 bases from J, the junction contained 6 bases not matched to a gene. CDR3 in amino acids: CSVVSRGSYNEQFF. Written as DNA, the CDR3 is TGCAGCGTTGTATCGCGGGGGAGCTACAATGAGCAGTTCTTC.

V usage is TRBV7-3 and J usage is TRBJ2-7; D is uncertain. Trimming pared 8 bases from V and 3 bases from J, leaving 14 bases between. Germline assignment: CDR1 SGHTA and CDR2 FQGTGA. The CDR3 contains 13 residues. In nucleotides, the CDR3 is TGTGCCAGCGGATCTAATTTAGTCTACGAGCAGTACGTC. Encoded protein: CASGSNLVYEQYV.

This clonotype was observed a handful of times. The chain is built from TRBV12-3 or TRBV12-4 and TRBJ2-1; perhaps D is TRBD1 or TRBD2 (7 bases each). The germline V and J ends were trimmed by 2 bases and 6 bases, with 14 bases remaining between them. The CDR3 covers 15 residues. The CDR3 DNA reads TGTGCCAGCAGTTTACAGGGGGGGAGAATCAATGAGCAGTTCTTC. The encoded protein is CASSLQGGRINEQFF.

This clonotype was detected many times. The gene calls are TRBV7-8 and TRBJ2-1; TRBD2 aligns across 7 bases. The V gene end was trimmed by 6 bases and the J gene end by 2 bases; junction bases not matched to a gene: 10. Germline V gives CDR1 SGHVS, CDR2 FQNEAQ. The CDR3 is 16 amino acids. CDR3 DNA: TGTGCCAGCAGTAACCAGGTGGGGGGGACCTACAATGAGCAGTTCTTC. The encoded protein is CASSNQVGGTYNEQFF.

Note on this clonotype: A much larger clonotype is one base distant, so this may be a read error. This chain links TRBV28 with TRBJ1-2; D remains ambiguous. Trimming stripped 8 bases from V and 7 bases from J, with 17 bases between. The CDR3 contains 13 residues. The germline V gene encodes CDR1 MDHEN and CDR2 SYDVKM. The CDR3 sequence: CASSNPVQVGYTF. In DNA, the CDR3 is TGTGCCAGCTCCAATCCTGTTCAAGTTGGCTACACCTTC.

This clonotype was recorded many times. This chain uses TRBV7-2 with TRBJ2-7, with D perhaps TRBD2 (6 bases). V lost 4 bases to trimming and J lost 3 bases, with 16 bases between them. Per germline, CDR1 SGHTA and CDR2 FQGNSA. The CDR3 covers 15 residues. The CDR3 sequence: CASSSLVGGYYEQYF. The CDR3, as DNA: TGTGCCAGCAGCTCCCTAGTCGGGGGTTACTACGAGCAGTACTTC.

The V gene is TRBV5-4, the J gene TRBJ2-6, with 10 bases identical to TRBD1. Germline-derived CDR1 and CDR2 are SGHNT and YYREEE (reference sequence). Germline trimming cut 0 bases from V and 2 bases from J; bases unmatched to any gene: 8. CDR3 length: 19 amino acids. CDR3 region: CASSLAGTGVPTGANVLTF. In DNA, the CDR3 is TGTGCCAGCAGCTTGGCTGGGACAGGGGTTCCGACTGGGGCCAACGTCCTGACTTTC.

This clonotype was picked up a small number of times. V gene TRBV28 combines with J gene TRBJ2-1, with TRBD2 as a possible D gene (6 bases). V was clipped by 6 bases and J by 0 bases, with 15 bases between them. Germline V lookup: CDR1 MDHEN, CDR2 SYDVKM. The CDR3 totals 16 residues. CDR3 in DNA: TGTGCCAGCAGCCTTGTCGCGGGACCCTCCTACAATGAGCAGTTCTTC. The encoded protein is CASSLVAGPSYNEQFF.

As for this clonotype: One end of the junction does not line up with germline, which may come from a read error. The gene calls are TRBV28 and TRBJ2-6; a weak D match, TRBD2 (6 bases). The CDR3 contains 14 residues. Germline CDR1 reads MDHEN; CDR2 reads SYDVKM. The CDR3 spells CASSPDRGANALTF. DNA of the CDR3: TGTGCCAGCAGTCCTGACCGCGGGGCCAACGCCCTGACTTTC.

This chain joins TRBV20-1 and TRBJ1-1; tentative D call: TRBD1 (6 bases). The germline gives CDR1 DFQATT, CDR2 SNEGSKA (reference sequence). The V end was cut by 6 bases, the J end by 3 bases, with 23 bases between. The CDR3 covers 16 residues. CDR3 DNA: TGCAGTGCCACAGACAGGCGGAGATACGATGACACTGAAGCTTTCTTT. This gives the protein CSATDRRRYDDTEAFF.

In its sample, this clonotype was seen a few times. The chain couples TRBV7-9 to TRBJ1-5, with D unclear. Trimming stripped 3 bases from V and 6 bases from J, with 6 bases between. CDR1 SEHNR and CDR2 FQNEAQ come from the germline V gene (reference sequence). The CDR3 sequence is 12 residues long. The CDR3 DNA follows: TGTGCCAGCAGCTTTAATAGTCAGCCCCAGCATTTT. Residues: CASSFNSQPQHF. Full variable domain (remainder filled in from reference TRBV7-9 and TRBJ1-5): DTGVSQNPRHKITKRGQNVTFRCDPISEHNRLYWYRQTLGQGPEFLTYFQNEAQLEKSRLLSDRFSAERPKGSFSTLEIQRTEQGDSAMYLCASSFNSQPQHFGDGTRLSIL.

This clonotype has a handful of counts. The chain joins TRBV29-1 to TRBJ1-1; maybe TRBD1 (5 bases). The CDR3 spans 12 residues. CDR1 SQVTM and CDR2 ANQGSEA come from the germline V gene. V was pared by 4 bases and J by 3 bases, with 9 bases between. The CDR3 spells CSVGVGDTEAFF. In DNA, the CDR3 is TGCAGCGTTGGGGTGGGGGACACTGAAGCTTTCTTT.

The sample holds many counts of this clonotype. The chain joins TRBV7-6 to TRBJ2-7; tentatively, D is TRBD1 (6 bases). Germline loops: CDR1 SGHVS, CDR2 FNYEAQ. V dropped 0 bases and J dropped 6 bases, with 9 bases sitting between them. CDR3 length equals 13 residues. The CDR3 sequence: CASSLAEGGEQYF. DNA of the CDR3: TGTGCCAGCAGCTTAGCGGAAGGGGGCGAGCAGTACTTC.

V gene TRBV18 combines with J gene TRBJ2-3; 12 bases are a match to TRBD2. J gave up 0 bases and V 2 bases, and 9 bases lay outside the gene matches. Germline V CDR1 and CDR2: KGHSH, LQKENI. The CDR3 has 19 amino acids. CDR3 sequence: CASSPSTLAGGPSTDTQYF. The CDR3 DNA sequence: TGTGCCAGCTCACCATCTACCCTAGCGGGGGGGCCTAGCACAGATACGCAGTATTTT.